The rows below give T cell receptor beta chains drawn from one sample of a study of OX40 agonist ivuxolimab in advanced cancers. Some clones are missing from TCRdb's copy, which holds only in-frame ones; the method was immunoSEQ multiplex PCR. The top ten clones hold 0.85% to 1% of a sample with around 77,000 clones, 80% to 90% of them seen once. Here the sequenced sample was CD4+ or CD8+ T cells sorted from blood, taken in a trial of the OX40 agonist ivuxolimab. Every receptor here comes from an adult with an advanced solid tumor such as melanoma, head and neck, liver or kidney cancer. CDR3s include the opening cysteine and the closing phenylalanine or tryptophan. Each record gives: D gene, V gene, J gene, clone size, CDR3 protein, CDR3 DNA. A D gene is named only where the DNA matches it firmly. Where a row states a size, it is once, few, many or the class of an expanded clone; other rows omit it.

d_gene: .
v_gene: TRBV5-6
j_gene: TRBJ2-5
abundance: .
CDR3aa: CASSWGRAGQETQYF
CDR3nt: TGTGCCAGCAGCTGGGGTCGGGCGGGTCAAGAGACCCAGTACTTC

d_gene: .
v_gene: TRBV2
j_gene: TRBJ2-5
abundance: .
CDR3aa: CASSEGTRGGKTQYF
CDR3nt: TGTGCCAGCAGTGAAGGTACTAGAGGAGGGAAGACCCAGTACTTC

d_gene: TRBD1
v_gene: TRBV10-3
j_gene: TRBJ2-1
abundance: .
CDR3aa: CAISEGRDRGIDEQFF
CDR3nt: TGTGCCATCAGTGAGGGGAGGGACAGGGGGATCGATGAGCAGTTCTTC

d_gene: TRBD1
v_gene: TRBV19
j_gene: TRBJ1-5
abundance: .
CDR3aa: CATKGQGNEQPQHF
CDR3nt: TGTGCCACCAAGGGACAGGGGAACGAACAGCCCCAGCATTTT

d_gene: .
v_gene: TRBV27
j_gene: TRBJ2-7
abundance: .
CDR3aa: CASSLGVQQYF
CDR3nt: TGTGCCAGCAGTCTGGGTGTACAGCAGTACTTC

d_gene: .
v_gene: TRBV7-8
j_gene: TRBJ1-3
abundance: few
CDR3aa: CASSLGTTIYF
CDR3nt: TGTGCCAGCAGCTTAGGTACCACCATATATTTT

d_gene: TRBD2
v_gene: TRBV6-6
j_gene: TRBJ2-4
abundance: once
CDR3aa: CASSPGGAGVKNIQYF
CDR3nt: TGTGCCAGCAGTCCCGGGGGGGCAGGAGTCAAAAACATTCAGTACTTC

d_gene: .
v_gene: TRBV7-8
j_gene: TRBJ2-5
abundance: .
CDR3aa: CASSLRWVPETQYF
CDR3nt: TGTGCCAGCAGCTTACGGTGGGTTCCTGAGACCCAGTACTTC

d_gene: TRBD1
v_gene: TRBV5-5
j_gene: TRBJ2-5
abundance: .
CDR3aa: CASSLTGGETQYF
CDR3nt: TGTGCCAGCAGCCTCACAGGGGGAGAGACCCAGTACTTC

d_gene: .
v_gene: TRBV7-2
j_gene: TRBJ2-1
abundance: .
CDR3aa: CASKPPVISEQFF
CDR3nt: TGTGCCAGCAAACCCCCGGTGATTAGTGAGCAGTTCTTC

d_gene: TRBD1
v_gene: TRBV10-3
j_gene: TRBJ2-7
abundance: .
CDR3aa: CAIRGSGQGRDEQYF
CDR3nt: TGTGCCATCAGGGGTTCGGGACAGGGGAGGGACGAGCAGTACTTC

d_gene: .
v_gene: TRBV5-1
j_gene: TRBJ2-7
abundance: .
CDR3aa: CASSPGIAGVFAEQYF
CDR3nt: TGCGCCAGCAGCCCCGGAATAGCTGGGGTTTTTGCCGAGCAGTACTTC

d_gene: .
v_gene: TRBV6-1
j_gene: TRBJ1-2
abundance: .
CDR3aa: CASSEGPGIYGYTF
CDR3nt: TGTGCCAGCAGTGAAGGGCCGGGAATCTATGGCTACACCTTC

d_gene: .
v_gene: TRBV2
j_gene: TRBJ1-5
abundance: .
CDR3aa: CASGWSGNQPQHF
CDR3nt: TGTGCCAGCGGGTGGTCAGGGAATCAGCCCCAGCATTTT

d_gene: .
v_gene: TRBV10-1
j_gene: TRBJ2-3
abundance: once
CDR3aa: CASSDGLTSTDTQYF
CDR3nt: TGCGCCAGCAGTGACGGGCTGACTAGCACAGATACGCAGTATTTT

d_gene: .
v_gene: TRBV4-1
j_gene: TRBJ1-5
abundance: .
CDR3aa: CASSQGPREDQPQHF
CDR3nt: TGCGCCAGCAGCCAGGGTCCCAGGGAGGATCAGCCCCAGCATTTT

d_gene: .
v_gene: TRBV6-1
j_gene: TRBJ1-1
abundance: once
CDR3aa: CASSSGRAGTEAFF
CDR3nt: TGTGCCAGCAGTTCTGGTCGGGCGGGCACTGAAGCTTTCTTT

d_gene: .
v_gene: TRBV27
j_gene: TRBJ1-5
abundance: .
CDR3aa: CASSLPGVRVKGNQPQHF
CDR3nt: TGTGCCAGCAGTTTACCGGGAGTACGGGTAAAAGGCAATCAGCCCCAGCATTTT

d_gene: TRBD2
v_gene: TRBV9
j_gene: TRBJ2-1
abundance: .
CDR3aa: CASSVEPSGSVGEQFF
CDR3nt: TGTGCCAGCAGCGTAGAGCCTAGCGGGAGTGTGGGTGAGCAGTTCTTC

d_gene: .
v_gene: TRBV6-5
j_gene: TRBJ2-7
abundance: .
CDR3aa: CASSRANSYEQYF
CDR3nt: TGTGCCAGCAGCCGGGCAAACTCCTACGAGCAGTACTTC